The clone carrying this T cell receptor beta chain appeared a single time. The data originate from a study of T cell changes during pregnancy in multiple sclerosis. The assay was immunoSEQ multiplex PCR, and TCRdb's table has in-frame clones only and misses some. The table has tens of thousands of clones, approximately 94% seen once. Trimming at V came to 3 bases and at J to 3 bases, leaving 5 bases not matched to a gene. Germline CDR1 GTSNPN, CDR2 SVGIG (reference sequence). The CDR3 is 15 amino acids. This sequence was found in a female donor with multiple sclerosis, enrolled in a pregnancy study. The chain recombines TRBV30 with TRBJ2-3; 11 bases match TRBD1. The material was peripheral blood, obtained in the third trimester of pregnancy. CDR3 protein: CAWSQGQGGTDTQYF. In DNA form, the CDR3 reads TGTGCCTGGAGCCAGGGACAGGGGGGGACAGATACGCAGTATTTT.